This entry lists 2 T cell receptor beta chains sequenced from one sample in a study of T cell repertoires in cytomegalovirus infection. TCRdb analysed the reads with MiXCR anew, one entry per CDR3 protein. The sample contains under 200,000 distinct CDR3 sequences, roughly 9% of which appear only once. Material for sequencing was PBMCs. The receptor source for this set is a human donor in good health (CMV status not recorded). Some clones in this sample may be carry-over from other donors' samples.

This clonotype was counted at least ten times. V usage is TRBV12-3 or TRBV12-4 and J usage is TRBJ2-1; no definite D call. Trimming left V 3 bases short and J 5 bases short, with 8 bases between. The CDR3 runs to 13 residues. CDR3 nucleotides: TGTGCCAGCAGTTTTAGGCGAAACAATGAGCAGTTCTTC. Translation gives CASSFRRNNEQFF.

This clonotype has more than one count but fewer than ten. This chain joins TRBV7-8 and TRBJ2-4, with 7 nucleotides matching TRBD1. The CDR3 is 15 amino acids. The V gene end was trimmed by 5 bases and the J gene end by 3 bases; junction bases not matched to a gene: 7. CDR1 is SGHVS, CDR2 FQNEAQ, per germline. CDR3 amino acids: CASSARDSLKNIQYF. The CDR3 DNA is TGTGCCAGCAGCGCACGGGACAGCCTCAAAAACATTCAGTACTTC. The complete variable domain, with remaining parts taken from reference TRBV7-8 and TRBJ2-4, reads GAGVSQSPRYKVAKRGQDVALRCDPISGHVSLFWYQQALGQGPEFLTYFQNEAQLDKSGLPSDRFFAERPEGSVSTLKIQRTQQEDSAVYLCASSARDSLKNIQYFGAGTRLSVL.